This passage covers 16 T cell receptor beta chains from one sample sequenced in a study of response to subunit inactivated influenza vaccine. TCRdb re-called the RT-PCR reads through MiXCR, storing one row per CDR3 protein. Among about 700,000 distinct CDR3 sequences listed, approximately 13% were seen once. The sequencing here drew on PBMCs from blood, taken 14 to 15 days before vaccination. The receptors here all came from a man aged 50 to 59 who received an inactivated influenza vaccine.

This clonotype was seen only a few times. The chain is built from TRBV10-3 and TRBJ2-7; D is undetermined. This CDR3 is 14 amino acids long. Trimming stripped 6 bases from V and 2 bases from J, with 14 bases between. CDR1 ENHRY and CDR2 SYGVKD come from the germline V gene. The CDR3 bases are TGTGCCATCAGCCTAGGACCGCCGCCCTACGAGCAGTACTTC. Translated: CAISLGPPPYEQYF.

The chain carries TRBV5-1 and TRBJ2-1; D possibly matches TRBD1 or TRBD2 (5 bases each). This CDR3 contains 17 residues. Per the germline V gene, CDR1 is SGHRS and CDR2 is YFSETQ. V was clipped by 3 bases and J by 1 base, with 17 bases between them. The CDR3 sequence: CASSSDTRDPSYNEQFF. In DNA, the CDR3 is TGCGCCAGCAGCTCCGACACAAGGGACCCTTCCTACAATGAGCAGTTCTTC.

The rearrangement joins TRBV7-2 to TRBJ2-1; D ambiguous. Trimming removed 1 base from V and 11 bases from J, with 12 bases in between. Germline V gene data show CDR1 as SGHTA and CDR2 as FQGNSA. The CDR3 has 13 amino acids. Written as DNA, the CDR3 is TGTGCCAGCAGCTTAGAAGTTAGGGCACAGCAGTTCTTC. This translates into CASSLEVRAQQFF.

This chain uses TRBV9 with TRBJ1-6; D remains unclear. The CDR3 covers 16 residues. The V gene lost 3 bases and the J gene lost 4 bases, with 14 bases spanning the gap. Germline V gives CDR1 SGDLS, CDR2 YYNGEE. The CDR3 DNA is TGTGCCAGCAGCGCCGGCCCTGGAGCTTATAATTCACCCCTCCACTTT. Residues: CASSAGPGAYNSPLHF. Variable domain in full (rest from reference TRBV9 and TRBJ1-6): DSGVTQTPKHLITATGQRVTLRCSPRSGDLSVYWYQQSLDQGLQFLIQYYNGEERAKGNILERFSAQQFPDLHSELNLSSLELGDSALYFCASSAGPGAYNSPLHFGNGTRLTVT.

The chain combines TRBV11-1 with TRBJ2-5, with TRBD2 identical over 14 bases. The CDR3 spans 19 residues. Germline V gene data show CDR1 as SGHAT and CDR2 as FQDESV (reference sequence). The ends lost 1 base at V and 4 bases at J; junction bases unmatched: 11. Here the CDR3 DNA reads TGTGCCAGCAGCTTAGAAAAGACTAGCGGGGGGGCACGTCGAGAGACCCAGTACTTC. Translating gives CASSLEKTSGGARRETQYF.

This clonotype occurred many times. This sequence joins TRBV7-2 and TRBJ2-1; 11 bases are shared with TRBD2. V lost 6 bases to trimming and J lost 0 bases; unmatched junction nucleotides: 1. There are 15 residues in the CDR3. Germline V gives CDR1 SGHTA, CDR2 FQGNSA. CDR3 nucleotide sequence: TGTGCCAGCAGACTAGCGGGGGCCTCCTACAATGAGCAGTTCTTC. It yields the protein CASRLAGASYNEQFF.

This clonotype was detected a few times. This chain links TRBV20-1 with TRBJ2-7; 8 bases map to TRBD1. This CDR3 has 15 amino acids. Trimming removed 2 bases from V and 4 bases from J; junction bases left unmatched: 10. Germline CDR1 is DFQATT and CDR2 is SNEGSKA (reference sequence). For the CDR3, the DNA is TGCAGTGCTAGAAGGGACAGGCAACGGTATTACGAGCAGTACTTC. It codes for CSARRDRQRYYEQYF.

This clonotype was counted between two and nine times. The J gene is TRBJ2-6, the V gene TRBV6-1; D is undetermined. V lost 5 bases and J 0 bases, leaving 17 bases between the germline ends. Germline V gene lookup returns CDR1 MNHNS and CDR2 SASEGT. The CDR3 totals 18 residues. The CDR3 DNA reads as TGTGCCAGCAGTCGCGGCCAATTCCGGAGCTCTGGGGCCAACGTCCTGACTTTC. Its translation: CASSRGQFRSSGANVLTF.

This clonotype has only a few counts. The genes are TRBV20-1 and TRBJ2-1, with D perhaps TRBD1 (6 bases). The length of the CDR3 is 17 residues. The germline V gene has CDR1 DFQATT and CDR2 SNEGSKA (reference sequence). The V end lost 1 base, the J end lost 1 base, and 17 bases lay between the germline ends. This CDR3 reads CSARGGRGRNSYNEQFF. CDR3 sequence (DNA): TGCAGTGCTAGAGGGGGTAGGGGGAGAAATTCCTACAATGAGCAGTTCTTC.

This clonotype has a handful of counts. The V call is TRBV7-9, the J call TRBJ2-7; D assignment may be TRBD1 or TRBD2 (5 bases each). CDR3 length equals 15 residues. Looked up from germline, CDR1 is SEHNR and CDR2 is FQNEAQ (reference sequence). Trimming cost V 1 base and J 1 base, with 11 bases left between them. The CDR3 reads CASSLVSGTSYEQYF. The CDR3 nucleotides are TGTGCCAGCAGCTTAGTATCCGGGACGTCCTACGAGCAGTACTTC.

The count of this clonotype is one. This chain joins TRBV20-1 and TRBJ2-3; D may correspond to TRBD1 or TRBD2 (6 bases each). V was pared by 1 base and J by 1 base, with 9 bases between. This CDR3 is 14 amino acids long. In germline, CDR1 is DFQATT, CDR2 SNEGSKA (reference sequence). For the CDR3, the DNA is TGCAGTGCTAGAGGGAGGGGGGGCACAGATACGCAGTATTTT. Its translation is CSARGRGGTDTQYF.

The chain employs TRBV10-3 and TRBJ2-1; 9 bases are a match to TRBD2. V was pared by 6 bases and J by 6 bases, with 6 bases of the junction left unmatched. Germline CDR1 ENHRY, CDR2 SYGVKD. This CDR3 is 14 amino acids long. Written as DNA, the CDR3 is TGTGCCATCAGCCCATCTAGCGGGGCCAATGAGCAGTTCTTC. Its translation is CAISPSSGANEQFF.

The chain is built from TRBV7-2 and TRBJ2-7, with 11 bases lining up with TRBD2. From germline, CDR1 is SGHTA and CDR2 FQGNSA. The CDR3 runs to 16 residues. J was trimmed by 4 bases and V by 5 bases; bases with no gene match: 10. CDR3 loop: CASSPVGTSGNYEQYF. The CDR3 region has the DNA TGTGCCAGCAGCCCCGTTGGGACTAGCGGAAATTACGAGCAGTACTTC.

This clonotype was picked up many times. This chain joins TRBV12-3 or TRBV12-4 and TRBJ2-7; D unclear. With 5 bases removed from V and 2 bases from J, the gap between germline ends came to 4 bases. CDR3 length equals 11 residues. The chain's CDR3 is CASSTAYEQYF. CDR3 sequence (DNA): TGTGCCAGCAGTACCGCCTACGAGCAGTACTTC.

This clonotype occurred a few times. The genes are TRBV19 and TRBJ2-7; D is perhaps TRBD2 (5 bases). There are 16 residues in the CDR3. CDR1 is LNHDA and CDR2 is SQIVND in the germline V gene (reference sequence). V lost 6 bases and J 2 bases, leaving 20 bases between the germline ends. DNA for the CDR3: TGTGCCAGTAGCTACCCCGGGGTTTTTGGGGCCTACGAGCAGTACTTC. Translation gives CASSYPGVFGAYEQYF.

The table lists this clonotype with a few counts. The chain uses TRBV19 and TRBJ2-2; 9 positions agree with TRBD1. V lost 6 bases and J lost 3; bases outside the gene matches: 11. This CDR3 has 17 residues. Per germline, CDR1 LNHDA and CDR2 SQIVND (reference sequence). The CDR3 protein is CASRDEFRTGDTGELFF. The DNA for the CDR3 is TGTGCCAGTAGAGACGAATTTCGGACAGGGGACACCGGGGAGCTGTTTTTT.